The present T cell receptor beta chain was sequenced within a study of cytomegalovirus exposure and HLA in healthy donors. Study context: The early release's HLA-typed donors yielded approximately 82 million unique TCRs. Findings and limits, study-wide: Analyses of presence/absence relied on an assumption of roughly uniform sequencing depth across donors. A link between a missense DCLRE1C variant and TCR beta V- and J-gene trimming emerged from a later analysis. Among the sequence variants, a highly shared cluster was likely an artifact of sequencing.

The germline V gene encodes CDR1 SGHVS and CDR2 FQNEAQ. This CDR3 is 16 amino acids long. PCR used 60 Vbeta primers and 13 Jbeta primers. Clones were sequenced by immunoSEQ multiplex PCR, and TCRdb holds only the in-frame ones, with some missing. This sample yields roughly 120,000 clones, of which 65% to 85% are seen a single time; less than 3.5% belongs to the top ten. About this clone itself: Its target is not known.

Sequencing used PBMCs. V and J are TRBV7-8 and TRBJ2-5; D is possibly TRBD2 (6 bases). Near its end, the DNA agrees better with TRBJ2-7, so the J call may be wrong. The receptor was derived from a woman in her thirties or forties in good health and CMV-seropositive. The DNA for the CDR3 is TGTGCCAGCAGCTTCAGGAAGGGCCCGGGAGAGCACGAGCAGTACTTC. Its translation: CASSFRKGPGEHEQYF.